Each of the 10 T cell receptor beta chains below was sequenced from the same sample in a study. One entry per CDR3 protein results from TCRdb running MiXCR on the 5' RACE reads. The table has roughly 39,000 distinct CDR3 sequences, approximately 17% seen once. The sequenced material came from naive CD4+ T cells sorted from a lymph node. Subset indicated: naive CD4+ T cells, CD4+CD45RA+CD25-. The receptor source for this set is a female donor with breast cancer.

This clonotype was observed a handful of times. The chain is built from TRBV10-3 and TRBJ2-3; D might be TRBD1 (6 bases). There are 17 residues in the CDR3. The V end was cut by 0 bases, the J end by 0 bases, with 13 bases between. CDR1 and CDR2 (germline): ENHRY, SYGVKD. CDR3 coding DNA: TGTGCCATCAGTGAGTCGATGGGGGCCACTAGCACAGATACGCAGTATTTT. As protein: CAISESMGATSTDTQYF.

This clonotype was detected only once. The chain couples TRBV9 to TRBJ2-3; 12 bases map to TRBD1. CDR1 is SGDLS, CDR2 YYNGEE, per germline. V lost 4 bases, J lost 6 bases, and 9 bases stayed unmatched. This CDR3 has 16 amino acids. The CDR3 loop is CASSFSGTGGSDTQYF. The CDR3 DNA reads TGTGCCAGCAGCTTCTCCGGGACAGGGGGCTCGGATACGCAGTATTTT.

This clonotype was seen ten or more times. The rearrangement joins TRBV20-1 to TRBJ2-5; 8 bases match TRBD1. Germline loops: CDR1 DFQATT, CDR2 SNEGSKA (reference sequence). J gave up 5 bases and V 5 bases, and 7 bases lay outside the gene matches. This CDR3 is 13 amino acids long. In DNA form, the CDR3 reads TGCAGTGCTCACAGGGGGTTAATGGAGACCCAGTACTTC. It is translated as CSAHRGLMETQYF.

This clonotype has more than one count but fewer than ten. CDR3 region: CSVRGDISRTDTQYF. DNA of the CDR3: TGCAGCGTTCGCGGGGACATTTCCCGCACAGATACGCAGTATTTT. The chain combines TRBV29-1 with TRBJ2-3; TRBD1 or TRBD2 may be the D gene (6 bases each). Between the trimmed V and J ends, which lost 5 bases and 1 base, there was a span of 16 bases. The CDR3 has 15 amino acids. Germline values: CDR1 SQVTM, CDR2 ANQGSEA.

The CDR3 protein is CASIRGHSGANVLTF. In DNA, the CDR3 is TGTGCCAGCATCCGGGGTCACTCTGGGGCCAACGTCCTGACTTTC. The chain recombines TRBV6-2 or TRBV6-3 with TRBJ2-6; possible D gene TRBD2, 5 bases. The germline gives CDR1 MNHEY, CDR2 SVGEGT. The CDR3 runs 15 residues. Trimming cost V 7 bases and J 0 bases, with 10 bases left between them.

The gene calls are TRBV12-3 or TRBV12-4 and TRBJ2-1; TRBD2 aligns across 9 bases. This CDR3 has 16 amino acids. V lost 0 bases and J lost 8; bases outside the gene matches: 8. The CDR3 region is CASSLAPGLAGDEQFF. The CDR3 DNA reads as TGTGCCAGCAGTTTAGCACCGGGACTAGCCGGCGATGAGCAGTTCTTC.

The rearrangement joins TRBV2 to TRBJ1-6; 8 nucleotides align to TRBD1. With V trimmed by 8 bases and J by 7 bases, 7 bases remained unmatched. The germline CDR1 and CDR2 sequences are SNHLY and FYNNEI. The CDR3 has 14 residues. CDR3 residues: CASSLDRVNSPLHF. CDR3 DNA: TGTGCCAGCTCGCTGGACAGGGTGAATTCACCCCTCCACTTT.

Many counts were recorded for this clonotype. CDR3 DNA: TGTGCCAGCAGCGGACAGGGGCCAGCTTTCTTT. Translating gives CASSGQGPAFF. The chain recombines TRBV6-2 or TRBV6-3 with TRBJ1-1; TRBD1 aligns across 9 bases. With 6 bases clipped from V and 10 bases from J, the junction kept 3 bases outside the gene matches. Per the germline V gene, CDR1 is MNHEY and CDR2 is SVGEGT. This CDR3 has 11 residues.

This clonotype turned up a few times. The chain is built from TRBV7-3 and TRBJ2-3; TRBD2 might be the D (5 bases). Per germline, CDR1 SGHTA and CDR2 FQGTGA. The CDR3 loop spans 14 amino acids. Trimming removed 5 bases from V and 0 bases from J, with 9 bases in between. The CDR3 nucleotides are TGTGCCAGCAGCGTCCGCGGGAGCACAGATACGCAGTATTTT. It translates to CASSVRGSTDTQYF.

This clonotype has a count of ten or more. This chain connects TRBV9 to TRBJ1-2, with a weak D call TRBD1 (6 bases). Germline values: CDR1 SGDLS, CDR2 YYNGEE. The CDR3 is made up of 13 amino acids. Deletions cut 4 bases from V and 5 bases from J, with 12 bases between. CDR3 residues: CASSPSDSYGYTF. The CDR3 coding sequence is TGTGCCAGCAGCCCGTCGGACAGTTATGGCTACACCTTC.